This T cell receptor beta chain was observed in a study of ipilimumab plus nivolumab after autologous stem cell transplantation. Overall study: Typical patient got four to six ipilimumab doses and about eight nivolumab doses (median). The DLBCL group included primary refractory and relapsed cases.

Looked up from germline, CDR1 is MGHRA and CDR2 is YSYEKL. Trimming at V came to 0 bases and at J to 2 bases, leaving 6 bases not matched to a gene. CDR3 length: 17 residues. Generated by immunoSEQ multiplex PCR, the TCRdb table keeps only in-frame clones and is missing some. The repertoire holds 15,000 or so clones, with approximately 75% as singletons. Checkpoint therapy with ipilimumab 1 mg/kg began 14 to 28 days after transplant. The TCR was taken from a male donor with diffuse large B-cell lymphoma. The chain uses TRBV4-1 and TRBJ2-4; 8 bases align to TRBD2. The material sequenced was PBMCs, taken in a trial of ipilimumab plus nivolumab as post-transplant consolidation. CDR3 DNA: TGCGCCAGCAGCCAAGATAACGGGAGGGCCCCCAAAAACATTCAGTACTTC. Translation gives CASSQDNGRAPKNIQYF.